This T cell receptor beta chain originates from a study of blood T cell repertoires in COVID-19. Overall study: The cDNA or gDNA used as material had been derived from T cells, B-cell-depleted T cells, or PBMCs.

This CDR3 region has 15 residues. Trimming removed 4 bases from V and 6 bases from J, with 15 bases in between. In germline, CDR1 is KGHSH, CDR2 LQKENI. The authors' processing: Counts of nucleated cells, estimated from reference gene primer amplification, were obtained. Only in-frame clones appear in the TCRdb table, and some are missing; sequencing was by immunoSEQ multiplex PCR. The V and J calls and clone size come from that table; D and trimming were worked out from the DNA. The repertoire consists of 390,000 or so clones, with roughly 85% occurring once and the leading ten covering roughly 1.4%.

The TCR originated in a woman aged 25 to 39 with active or convalescent COVID-19. The chain uses TRBV18 and TRBJ1-4; maybe TRBD1 (5 bases). Sequencing was carried out using peripheral blood. The CDR3: CASSRGQGVHEKLFF. CDR3 nucleotide sequence: TGTGCCAGCTCACGTGGTCAGGGTGTCCATGAAAAACTGTTTTTT.